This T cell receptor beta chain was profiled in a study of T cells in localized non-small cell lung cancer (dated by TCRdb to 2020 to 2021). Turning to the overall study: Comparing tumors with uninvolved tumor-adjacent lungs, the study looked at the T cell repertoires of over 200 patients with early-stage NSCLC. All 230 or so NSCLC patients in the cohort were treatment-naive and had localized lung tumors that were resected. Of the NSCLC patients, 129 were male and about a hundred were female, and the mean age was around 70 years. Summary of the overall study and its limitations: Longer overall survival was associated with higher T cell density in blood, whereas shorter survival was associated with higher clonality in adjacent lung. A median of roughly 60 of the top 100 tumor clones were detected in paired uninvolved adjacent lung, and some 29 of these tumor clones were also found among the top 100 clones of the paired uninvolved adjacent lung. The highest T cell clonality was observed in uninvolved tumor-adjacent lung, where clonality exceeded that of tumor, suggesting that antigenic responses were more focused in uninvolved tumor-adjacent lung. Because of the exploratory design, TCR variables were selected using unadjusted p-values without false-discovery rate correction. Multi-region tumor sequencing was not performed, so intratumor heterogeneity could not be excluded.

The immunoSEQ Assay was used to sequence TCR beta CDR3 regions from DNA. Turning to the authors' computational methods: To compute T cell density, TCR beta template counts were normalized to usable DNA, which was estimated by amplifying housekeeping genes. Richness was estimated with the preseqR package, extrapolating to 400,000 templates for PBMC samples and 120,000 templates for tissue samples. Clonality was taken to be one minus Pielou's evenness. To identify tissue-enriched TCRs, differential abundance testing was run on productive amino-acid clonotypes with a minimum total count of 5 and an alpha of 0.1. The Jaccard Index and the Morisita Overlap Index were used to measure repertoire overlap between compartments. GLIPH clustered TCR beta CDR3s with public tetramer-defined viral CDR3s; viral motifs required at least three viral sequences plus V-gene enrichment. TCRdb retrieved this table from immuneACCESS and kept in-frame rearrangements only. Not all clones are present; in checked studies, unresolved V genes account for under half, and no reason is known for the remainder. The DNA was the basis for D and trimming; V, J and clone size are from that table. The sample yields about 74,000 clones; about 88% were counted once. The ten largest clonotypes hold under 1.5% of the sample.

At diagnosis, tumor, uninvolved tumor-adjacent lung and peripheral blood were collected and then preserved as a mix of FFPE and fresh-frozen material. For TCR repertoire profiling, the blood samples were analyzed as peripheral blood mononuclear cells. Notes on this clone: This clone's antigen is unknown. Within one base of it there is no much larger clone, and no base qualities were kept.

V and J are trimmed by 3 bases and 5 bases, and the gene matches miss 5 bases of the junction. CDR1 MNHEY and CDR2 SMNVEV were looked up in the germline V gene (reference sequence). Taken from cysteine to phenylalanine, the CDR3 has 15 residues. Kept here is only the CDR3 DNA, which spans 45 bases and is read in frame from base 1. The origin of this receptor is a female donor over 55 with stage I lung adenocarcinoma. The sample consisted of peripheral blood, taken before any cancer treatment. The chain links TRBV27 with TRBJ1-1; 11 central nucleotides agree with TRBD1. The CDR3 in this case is CASSLGTGGQTEAFF. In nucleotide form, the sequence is TGTGCCAGCAGTTTGGGGACAGGGGGGCAAACTGAAGCTTTCTTT.